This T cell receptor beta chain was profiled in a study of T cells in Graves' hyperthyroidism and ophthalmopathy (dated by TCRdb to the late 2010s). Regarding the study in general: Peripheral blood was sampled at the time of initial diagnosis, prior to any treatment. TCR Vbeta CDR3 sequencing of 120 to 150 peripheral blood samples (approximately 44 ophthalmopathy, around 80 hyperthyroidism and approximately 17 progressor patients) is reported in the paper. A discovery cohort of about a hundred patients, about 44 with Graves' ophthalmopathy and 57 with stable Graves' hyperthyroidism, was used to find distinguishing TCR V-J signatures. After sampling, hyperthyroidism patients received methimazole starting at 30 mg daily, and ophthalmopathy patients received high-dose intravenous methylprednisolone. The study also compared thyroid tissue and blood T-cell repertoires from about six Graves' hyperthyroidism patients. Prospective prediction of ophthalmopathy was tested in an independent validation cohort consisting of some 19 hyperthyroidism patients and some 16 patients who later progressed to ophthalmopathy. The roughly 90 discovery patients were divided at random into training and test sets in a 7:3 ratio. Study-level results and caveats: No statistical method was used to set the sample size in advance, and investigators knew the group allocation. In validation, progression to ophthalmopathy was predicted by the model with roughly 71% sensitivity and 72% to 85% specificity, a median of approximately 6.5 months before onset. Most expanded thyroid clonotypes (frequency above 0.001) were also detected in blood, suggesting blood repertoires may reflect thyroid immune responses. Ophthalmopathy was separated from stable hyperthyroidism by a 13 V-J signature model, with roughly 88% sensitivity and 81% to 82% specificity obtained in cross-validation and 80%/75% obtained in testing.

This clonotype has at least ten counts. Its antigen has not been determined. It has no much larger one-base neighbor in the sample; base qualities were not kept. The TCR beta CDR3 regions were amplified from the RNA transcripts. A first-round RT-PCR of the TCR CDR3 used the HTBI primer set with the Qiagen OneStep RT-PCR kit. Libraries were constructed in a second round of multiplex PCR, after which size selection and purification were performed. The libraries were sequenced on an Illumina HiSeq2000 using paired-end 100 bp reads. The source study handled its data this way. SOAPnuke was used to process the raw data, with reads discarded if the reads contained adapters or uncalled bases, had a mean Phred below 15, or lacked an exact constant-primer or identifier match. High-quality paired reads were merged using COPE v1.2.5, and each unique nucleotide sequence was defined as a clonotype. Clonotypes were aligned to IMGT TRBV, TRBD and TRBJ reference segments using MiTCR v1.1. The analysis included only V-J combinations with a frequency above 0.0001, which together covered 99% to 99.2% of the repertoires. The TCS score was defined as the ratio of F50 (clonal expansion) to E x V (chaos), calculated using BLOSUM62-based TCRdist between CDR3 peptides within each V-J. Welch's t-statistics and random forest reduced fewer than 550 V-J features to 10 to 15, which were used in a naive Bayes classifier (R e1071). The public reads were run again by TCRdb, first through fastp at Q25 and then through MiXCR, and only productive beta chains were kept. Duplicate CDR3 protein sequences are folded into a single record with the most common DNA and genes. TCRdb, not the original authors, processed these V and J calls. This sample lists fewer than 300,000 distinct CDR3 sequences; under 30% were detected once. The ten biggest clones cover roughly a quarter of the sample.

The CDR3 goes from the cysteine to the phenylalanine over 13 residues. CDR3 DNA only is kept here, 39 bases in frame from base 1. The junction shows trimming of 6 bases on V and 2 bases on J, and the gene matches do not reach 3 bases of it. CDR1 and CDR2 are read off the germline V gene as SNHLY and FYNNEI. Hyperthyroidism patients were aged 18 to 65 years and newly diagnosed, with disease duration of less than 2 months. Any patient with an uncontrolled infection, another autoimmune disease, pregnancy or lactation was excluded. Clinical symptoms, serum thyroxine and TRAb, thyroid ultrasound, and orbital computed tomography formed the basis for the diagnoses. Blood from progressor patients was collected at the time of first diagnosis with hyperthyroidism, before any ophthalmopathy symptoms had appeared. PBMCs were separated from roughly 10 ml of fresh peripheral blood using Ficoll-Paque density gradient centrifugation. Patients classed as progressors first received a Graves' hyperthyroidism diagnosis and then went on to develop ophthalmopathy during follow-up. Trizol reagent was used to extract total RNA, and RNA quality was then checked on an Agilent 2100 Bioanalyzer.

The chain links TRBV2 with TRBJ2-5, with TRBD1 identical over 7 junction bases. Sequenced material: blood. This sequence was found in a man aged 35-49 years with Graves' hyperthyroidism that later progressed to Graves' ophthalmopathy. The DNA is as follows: TGTGCCAGCAGAAGGGACAGACAAGAGACCCAGTACTTC. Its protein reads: CASRRDRQETQYF. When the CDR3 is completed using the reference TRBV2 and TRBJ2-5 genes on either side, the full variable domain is EPEVTQTPSHQVTQMGQEVILRCVPISNHLYFYWYRQILGQKVEFLVSFYNNEISEKSEIFDDQFSVERPDGSNFTLKIRSTKLEDSAMYFCASRRDRQETQYFGPGTRLLVL.